This T cell receptor (beta chain) appears in the sequencing data of a study of blood T cell repertoires in COVID-19. Study at large: Whether acute or convalescent, the COVID-19 samples came from the United States, Italy and Spain. From T cells, B-cell-depleted T cells, or PBMCs came the material, which was cDNA or gDNA.

Per the study methods: Nucleated cell number was recorded as an estimate derived from reference gene primer amplification. Here immunoSEQ multiplex PCR was the method, and the copy in TCRdb shows in-frame clones only, minus some. That table supplies the V and J calls and clone size; D and trimming were determined from the DNA. The sample has hundreds of thousands of clones; roughly 84% are singletons. The V segment lost 5 bases and the J segment 6 bases; nucleotides outside the gene matches: 8. There are 15 residues in the CDR3. Germline V gene data show CDR1 as SNHLY and CDR2 as FYNNEI. Sequenced: peripheral blood. V and J are TRBV2 and TRBJ2-1; TRBD2 aligns across 9 bases. The TCR originated in a woman in her 40s with active or convalescent COVID-19. Here the CDR3 DNA reads TGTGCCAGCAGTCCTGGCGGGGGGGCCCCCAATGAGCAGTTCTTC. Encoded protein: CASSPGGGAPNEQFF.